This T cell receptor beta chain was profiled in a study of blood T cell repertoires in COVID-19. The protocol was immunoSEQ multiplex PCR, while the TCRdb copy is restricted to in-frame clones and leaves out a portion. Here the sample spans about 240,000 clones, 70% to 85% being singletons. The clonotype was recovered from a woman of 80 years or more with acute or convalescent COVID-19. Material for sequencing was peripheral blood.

This chain's CDR3 is CASSGTSESSYEQYF. As DNA, the CDR3 is TGTGCCAGCAGCGGAACTAGCGAGAGCTCCTACGAGCAGTACTTC. This chain links TRBV5-4 with TRBJ2-7; 7 bases align to TRBD2. There are 15 residues in the CDR3. Germline V CDR1 and CDR2: SGHNT, YYREEE (reference sequence). Trimming removed 4 bases from V and 0 bases from J; junction bases left unmatched: 7.